These 29 T cell receptor beta chains were all obtained from the same sample, sequenced in a study of T cells in Graves' hyperthyroidism and ophthalmopathy. Amplification of TCR beta CDR3 regions used RNA as the template. HTBI primers drove first-round RT-PCR of the TCR CDR3. TCRdb independently ran MiXCR on the multiplex PCR reads; one entry per CDR3 protein. Here the sample spans 550,000 to 800,000 distinct CDR3 sequences, 17% being singletons. Sequencing was done on a sample of blood. These receptors were collected from a man aged 45-65 years with Graves' hyperthyroidism.

This clonotype was counted at least ten times. This chain uses TRBV20-1 with TRBJ1-4; D remains ambiguous. The CDR3 runs to 12 residues. Germline V CDR1 and CDR2: DFQATT, SNEGSKA (reference sequence). V was clipped by 0 bases and J by 7 bases, with 6 bases between them. The CDR3 reads CSARDQSEKLFF. The CDR3 nucleotides read TGCAGTGCTAGAGATCAGAGTGAAAAACTGTTTTTT.

This clonotype was observed many times. This chain connects TRBV12-3 or TRBV12-4 to TRBJ2-7; no reliable D call. CDR3 length: 14 amino acids. V was pared by 3 bases and J by 2 bases, with 11 bases between. The CDR3, as DNA: TGTGCCAGCAGTTTCACGGAGAAAGCCTACGAGCAGTACTTC. Its translation: CASSFTEKAYEQYF.

In its sample, this clonotype was seen many times. This sequence joins TRBV18 and TRBJ2-1, with no clear D. The length of the CDR3 is 15 residues. Trimming shortened V by 1 base and J by 5 bases, and 12 bases separated the two germline ends. Germline V gene sequence: CDR1 KGHSH, CDR2 LQKENI. This CDR3 reads CASSPLGSTHNEQFF. CDR3 in DNA: TGTGCCAGCTCACCACTAGGGTCGACCCACAATGAGCAGTTCTTC.

This clonotype has a count of ten or more. The V and J genes are TRBV28 and TRBJ1-4, with TRBD1 matching 11 bases. Unmatched junction bases numbered 13, after V lost 6 bases and J lost 4 bases. CDR3 length equals 18 residues. CDR1 is MDHEN, CDR2 SYDVKM, per germline. CDR3 loop: CASSSVDGTGGLNEKLFF. The CDR3 region has the DNA TGTGCCAGCAGCTCGGTCGATGGGACAGGGGGTCTTAATGAAAAACTGTTTTTT.

On this clonotype: The junction does not match germline at one end; this may be a read error. The chain couples TRBV24-1 to TRBJ2-1; no reliable D call. The germline V gene encodes CDR1 KGHDR and CDR2 SFDVKD. The CDR3 loop spans 16 amino acids. The DNA of the CDR3 is TGTGCCATCAGTGATTTCTCTTCGAGCTCCTACAATGAGCAGTTCTTC. Its translation: CAISDFSSSSYNEQFF.

This clonotype has just a few counts. This rearrangement joins TRBV27 to TRBJ2-1; D is perhaps TRBD1 (5 bases). V lost 5 bases to trimming and J lost 3 bases, with 11 bases between them. Germline V gene lookup returns CDR1 MNHEY and CDR2 SMNVEV (reference sequence). The CDR3 totals 14 residues. CDR3 DNA: TGTGCCAGCAGTCAGGGTAAAGGCTACAATGAGCAGTTCTTC. Amino acids: CASSQGKGYNEQFF.

The rearrangement uses TRBV30 and TRBJ2-5, with D maybe TRBD2 (5 bases). V was pared by 1 base and J by 13 bases, with 16 bases between. Germline V CDR1 and CDR2: GTSNPN, SVGIG (reference sequence). CDR3 size: 12 residues. The CDR3 protein is CAWSGSGPGGYF. CDR3 coding DNA: TGTGCCTGGAGTGGTTCAGGCCCAGGAGGGTACTTC.

The J gene is TRBJ1-4, the V gene TRBV7-3, with a tentative D call TRBD1 (5 bases). This CDR3 contains 13 residues. Germline V gene sequence: CDR1 SGHTA, CDR2 FQGTGA. Trimming shortened V by 5 bases and J by 7 bases, and 11 bases separated the two germline ends. CDR3 nucleotides: TGTGCCAGCAGCAATGGACACGCTGAAAAACTGTTTTTT. It yields the protein CASSNGHAEKLFF.

This chain connects TRBV28 to TRBJ1-5, with no clear D. Trimming left V 3 bases short and J 7 bases short, with 7 bases between. Germline-derived CDR1 and CDR2 are MDHEN and SYDVKM. This CDR3 comprises 12 residues. CDR3 nucleotides: TGTGCCAGCAGTTTTATTAGGCAGCCCCAGCATTTT. Translating it yields CASSFIRQPQHF.

The genes are TRBV6-5 and TRBJ1-1; D perhaps matches TRBD1 (6 bases). This CDR3 is built from 14 residues. CDR1 is MNHEY and CDR2 is SVGAGI in the germline V gene. Between the trimmed V and J ends, which lost 0 bases and 6 bases, there was a span of 11 bases. CDR3 sequence (DNA): TGTGCCAGCAGTTACTCCCAGGGGACCCCTGAAGCTTTCTTT. It yields the protein CASSYSQGTPEAFF.

In this sample, this clonotype turned up a few times. At one of its ends the junction is not consistent with the germline gene, which may arise from a read error. The chain is built from TRBV29-1 and TRBJ1-1, with 7 bases lining up with TRBD1. The germline V gene encodes CDR1 SQVTM and CDR2 ANQGSEA. The CDR3 loop spans 13 amino acids. The CDR3 here is CSIEQGMNTEAFF. The CDR3 DNA is TGCAGCATTGAACAGGGGATGAACACTGAAGCTTTCTTT.

V gene TRBV6-2 or TRBV6-3 combines with J gene TRBJ2-7, with 8 bases aligning to TRBD2. Germline CDR1 reads MNHEY; CDR2 reads SVGEGT. The CDR3 spans 15 residues. The junction had 7 bases not matched to a gene; V was cut back by 5 bases and J by 1 base. CDR3 DNA sequence: TGTGCCAGCAGTACCACTAGCGGACTATCCTACGAGCAGTACTTC. Protein sequence: CASSTTSGLSYEQYF.

The chain carries TRBV5-5 and TRBJ2-3; D is undetermined. V was trimmed by 3 bases and J by 4 bases, leaving 12 bases between them. The CDR3 spans 14 residues. Germline V gene data show CDR1 as SGHKS and CDR2 as YYEKEE (reference sequence). CDR3 residues: CASSWGWGPDTQYF. The CDR3 DNA follows: TGTGCCAGCAGCTGGGGATGGGGTCCAGATACGCAGTATTTT.

The sample holds a few counts of this clonotype. J is TRBJ2-3 and V is TRBV5-1, with D possibly being TRBD1 (6 bases). Trimming removed 4 bases at V and 4 bases at J, with 10 bases between. CDR1 is SGHRS and CDR2 is YFSETQ in the germline V gene. This CDR3 spans 13 amino acids. This CDR3 reads CASSGDNPDTQYF. As DNA, the CDR3 is TGCGCCAGCAGCGGGGACAACCCAGATACGCAGTATTTT.

V usage is TRBV12-5 and J usage is TRBJ2-7; no clear D. CDR1 and CDR2 (germline): LGHNT, FRNRAP. The germline V and J ends were trimmed by 0 bases and 1 base, with 4 bases remaining between them. The CDR3 consists of 13 residues. CDR3: CASGLVSSYEQYF. The CDR3 DNA reads TGTGCTAGTGGTTTGGTGTCGTCCTACGAGCAGTACTTC.

This chain connects TRBV27 to TRBJ2-5, with D uncertain. The CDR3 is 11 residues long. Germline loops: CDR1 MNHEY, CDR2 SMNVEV (reference sequence). The V end lost 6 bases, the J end lost 5 bases, and 7 bases lay between the germline ends. The CDR3 sequence: CASRLGETQYF. The CDR3 DNA is TGTGCCAGCAGGCTAGGGGAGACCCAGTACTTC.

This clonotype was detected ten times or more. This chain connects TRBV27 to TRBJ1-1; 8 positions match TRBD1. Trimming cost V 6 bases and J 5 bases; bases outside gene matches: 11. The CDR3 is made up of 15 amino acids. The germline V gene encodes CDR1 MNHEY and CDR2 SMNVEV (reference sequence). CDR3 protein: CASSYGSRGLTEAFF. For the CDR3, the DNA is TGTGCCAGCAGCTATGGTAGCAGGGGGCTGACTGAAGCTTTCTTT.

Ten or more counts support this clonotype. V is TRBV7-8 and J is TRBJ2-4; D might be TRBD1 (5 bases). The CDR3 loop spans 15 amino acids. Per the germline V gene, CDR1 is SGHVS and CDR2 is FQNEAQ. Trimming pared 4 bases from V and 0 bases from J, leaving 10 bases between. The chain's CDR3 is CASSSDTLAKNIQYF. The DNA for the CDR3 is TGTGCCAGCAGCTCGGACACCCTAGCCAAAAACATTCAGTACTTC.

The chain joins TRBV18 to TRBJ2-2; D unclear. Germline CDR1 reads KGHSH; CDR2 reads LQKENI. V lost 3 bases and J lost 0, with 11 bases in between. The CDR3 runs to 16 residues. The CDR3 spells CASSPGLSSNTGELFF. CDR3 coding DNA: TGTGCCAGCTCACCGGGTCTAAGTTCGAACACCGGGGAGCTGTTTTTT.

The sample holds many counts of this clonotype. The chain recombines TRBV2 with TRBJ2-1; 7 nucleotides align to TRBD1. The J segment lost 2 bases and the V segment lost 2 bases, leaving 3 bases of the junction unmatched. The CDR3 totals 15 residues. Germline assignment: CDR1 SNHLY and CDR2 FYNNEI. The CDR3 bases are TGTGCCAGCAGTGAATCGGGGACAGCCTACAATGAGCAGTTCTTC. This translates into CASSESGTAYNEQFF.

V and J are TRBV18 and TRBJ2-7; D uncertain. V was pared by 2 bases and J by 4 bases, with 9 bases between. CDR1 is KGHSH and CDR2 is LQKENI in the germline V gene. This CDR3 is 13 amino acids long. In DNA form, the CDR3 reads TGTGCCAGCTCACCAACGTCGAGATACGAGCAGTACTTC. Translating gives CASSPTSRYEQYF.

The sample holds a few counts of this clonotype. The CDR3 bases are TGTGCCACCAGTGATACAGTCCGGGACAGGGCTTACAATGAGCAGTTCTTC. This translates into CATSDTVRDRAYNEQFF. This chain uses TRBV24-1 with TRBJ2-1; 9 positions agree with TRBD1. There are 17 residues in the CDR3. V lost 3 bases and J lost 4; bases outside the gene matches: 9. Germline V gene data show CDR1 as KGHDR and CDR2 as SFDVKD.

The genes are TRBV6-5 and TRBJ1-1, with 7 bases matching TRBD1. With V trimmed by 4 bases and J by 4 bases, 9 bases remained unmatched. CDR3 size: 15 residues. Germline-derived CDR1 and CDR2 are MNHEY and SVGAGI. CDR3 in amino acids: CASSFSDRVSTEAFF. In nucleotides, the CDR3 is TGTGCCAGCAGTTTCAGTGACAGGGTTAGCACTGAAGCTTTCTTT.

The chain has TRBV7-2 and TRBJ2-4; D unclear. V gave up 2 bases and J gave up 0 bases, with 2 bases separating them. The CDR3 is made up of 13 amino acids. Germline-derived CDR1 and CDR2 are SGHTA and FQGNSA. In nucleotides, the CDR3 is TGTGCCAGCAGCTTATCAGCCAAAAACATTCAGTACTTC. Amino acid sequence: CASSLSAKNIQYF.

There are a few counts of this clonotype. V and J are TRBV6-1 and TRBJ2-1, with TRBD2 identical over 7 bases. The germline gives CDR1 MNHNS, CDR2 SASEGT. V lost 8 bases to trimming and J lost 7 bases; unmatched junction nucleotides: 11. The CDR3 has 14 residues. The CDR3: CASCGEGGRNEQFF. The CDR3 nucleotides are TGTGCCAGCTGCGGGGAGGGCGGCCGTAATGAGCAGTTCTTC.

The table lists this clonotype with a few counts. The chain has TRBV19 and TRBJ1-5; 7 bases align to TRBD1. CDR1 is LNHDA, CDR2 SQIVND, per germline (reference sequence). The CDR3 totals 17 residues. V lost 5 bases, J lost 2 bases, and 12 bases stayed unmatched. This CDR3 reads CASSVITGTARNQPQHF. The CDR3 DNA sequence: TGTGCCAGTAGTGTCATTACGGGGACAGCCCGCAATCAGCCCCAGCATTTT. The full variable domain, its missing parts supplied by reference TRBV19 and TRBJ1-5, is DGGITQSPKYLFRKEGQNVTLSCEQNLNHDAMYWYRQDPGQGLRLIYYSQIVNDFQKGDIAEGYSVSREKKESFPLTVTSAQKNPTAFYLCASSVITGTARNQPQHFGDGTRLSIL.

The sample holds a few counts of this clonotype. The chain combines TRBV10-1 with TRBJ2-7, with D possibly TRBD2 on 7 matching bases. CDR3 length: 15 residues. The V end was cut by 0 bases, the J end by 0 bases, with 9 bases between. Germline V gene sequence: CDR1 WNHNN, CDR2 SYGVQD (reference sequence). In DNA, the CDR3 is TGCGCCAGCAGTGAGTCCGGGGGGCTCTCCTACGAGCAGTACTTC. It translates to CASSESGGLSYEQYF.

This CDR3 reads CASSGAWITGELFF. The DNA of the CDR3 is TGTGCCAGTAGCGGGGCTTGGATAACCGGGGAGCTGTTTTTT. The genes are TRBV19 and TRBJ2-2, with D perhaps being TRBD1 or TRBD2 (5 bases each). The germline V gene has CDR1 LNHDA and CDR2 SQIVND (reference sequence). This CDR3 region has 14 residues. Between the trimmed V and J ends, which lost 6 bases and 5 bases, there was a span of 13 bases.

The chain links TRBV5-4 to TRBJ2-1; no clear D. V dropped 3 bases and J dropped 5 bases, with 12 bases sitting between them. The CDR3 totals 14 residues. Germline lookup yields CDR1 SGHNT and CDR2 YYREEE (reference sequence). DNA for the CDR3: TGTGCCAGCAGCTCCGTGGGCCGCCACAATGAGCAGTTCTTC. It is translated as CASSSVGRHNEQFF. Using reference TRBV5-4 and TRBJ2-1 for the parts outside the CDR3, the full variable domain is ETGVTQSPTHLIKTRGQQVTLRCSSQSGHNTVSWYQQALGQGPQFIFQYYREEENGRGNFPPRFSGLQFPNYSSELNVNALELDDSALYLCASSSVGRHNEQFFGPGTRLTVL.